This paragraph covers one T cell receptor (beta chain) sequence. The second PCR ran roughly 7 to 12 cycles with a sample-barcoded 5' primer and J-beta primers. The authors tagged each cDNA molecule using a template-switch adaptor with 12 random nucleotides. TCRdb fed the 5' RACE reads into MiXCR, producing one record per CDR3 protein. The sample holds about 1.7 million distinct CDR3 sequences, about 28% seen once. Per the germline V gene, CDR1 is MNHEY and CDR2 is SMNVEV (reference sequence). The CDR3 runs to 13 residues. The V gene lost 5 bases and the J gene lost 6 bases, with 10 bases spanning the gap. This record belongs to a study of blood T cells in healthy people across ages.

The chain couples TRBV27 to TRBJ2-2; TRBD2 is a possible D gene (5 bases). Sequenced material: blood. This sequence originates from a woman aged 25 to 39 in good health. DNA of the CDR3: TGTGCCAGCAGTCCCTGGGAGCCCGGGGAGCTGTTTTTT. It specifies CASSPWEPGELFF.